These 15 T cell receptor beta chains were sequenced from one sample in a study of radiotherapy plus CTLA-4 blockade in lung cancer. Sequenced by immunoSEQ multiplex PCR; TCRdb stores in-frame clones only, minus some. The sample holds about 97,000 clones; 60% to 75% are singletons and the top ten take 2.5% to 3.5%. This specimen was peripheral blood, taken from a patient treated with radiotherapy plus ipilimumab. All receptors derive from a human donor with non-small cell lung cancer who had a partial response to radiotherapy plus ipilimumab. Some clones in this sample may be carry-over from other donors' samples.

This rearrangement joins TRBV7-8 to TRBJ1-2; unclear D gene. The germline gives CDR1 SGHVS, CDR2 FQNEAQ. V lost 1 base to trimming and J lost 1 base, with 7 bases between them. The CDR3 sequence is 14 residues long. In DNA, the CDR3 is TGTGCCAGCAGCTTAGAGGCGGTTAACTATGGCTACACCTTC. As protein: CASSLEAVNYGYTF.

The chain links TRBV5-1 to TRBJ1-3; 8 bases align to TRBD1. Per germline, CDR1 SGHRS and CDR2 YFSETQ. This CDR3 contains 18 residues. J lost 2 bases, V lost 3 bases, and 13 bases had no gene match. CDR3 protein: CASSSGQGRLKAGNTIYF. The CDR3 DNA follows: TGCGCCAGCAGCTCCGGACAGGGAAGGTTAAAAGCTGGAAACACCATATATTTT.

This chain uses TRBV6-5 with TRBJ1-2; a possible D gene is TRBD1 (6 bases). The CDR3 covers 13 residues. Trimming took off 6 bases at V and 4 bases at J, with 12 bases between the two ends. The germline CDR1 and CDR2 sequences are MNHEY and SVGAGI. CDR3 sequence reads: CASRGAQIYGYTF. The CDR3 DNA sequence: TGTGCCAGCAGGGGGGCGCAGATCTATGGCTACACCTTC.

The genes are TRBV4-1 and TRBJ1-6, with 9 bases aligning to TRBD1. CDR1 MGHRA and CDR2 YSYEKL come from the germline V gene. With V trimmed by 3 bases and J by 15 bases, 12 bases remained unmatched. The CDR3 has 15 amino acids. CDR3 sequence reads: CASSHPGTGKNHLHF. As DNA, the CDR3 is TGCGCCAGCAGCCACCCCGGGACAGGGAAAAACCACCTCCACTTT.

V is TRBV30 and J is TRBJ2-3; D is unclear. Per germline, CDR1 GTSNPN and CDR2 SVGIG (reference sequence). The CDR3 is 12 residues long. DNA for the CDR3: TGTTCAGTGACTTCATTCACAGATACGCAGTATTTT. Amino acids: CSVTSFTDTQYF.

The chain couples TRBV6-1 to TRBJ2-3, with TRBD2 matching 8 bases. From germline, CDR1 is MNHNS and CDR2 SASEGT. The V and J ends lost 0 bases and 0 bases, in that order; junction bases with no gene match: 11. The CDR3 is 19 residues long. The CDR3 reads CASSEAGSPTSGSTDTQYF. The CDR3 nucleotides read TGTGCCAGCAGTGAAGCAGGGTCCCCTACTAGCGGAAGCACAGATACGCAGTATTTT.

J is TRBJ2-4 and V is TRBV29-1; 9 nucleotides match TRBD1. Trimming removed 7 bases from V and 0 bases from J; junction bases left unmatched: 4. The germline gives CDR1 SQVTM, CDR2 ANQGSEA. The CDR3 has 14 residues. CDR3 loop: CSAGQGLAKNIQYF. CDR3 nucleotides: TGCAGCGCAGGACAGGGGCTAGCCAAAAACATTCAGTACTTC.

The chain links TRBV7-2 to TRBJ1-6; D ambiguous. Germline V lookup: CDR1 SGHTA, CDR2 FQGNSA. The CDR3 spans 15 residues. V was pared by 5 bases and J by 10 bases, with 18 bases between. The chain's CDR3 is CASSDRTERNSPLHF. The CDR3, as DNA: TGTGCCAGCAGCGATAGGACTGAGCGCAACTCACCCCTCCACTTT.

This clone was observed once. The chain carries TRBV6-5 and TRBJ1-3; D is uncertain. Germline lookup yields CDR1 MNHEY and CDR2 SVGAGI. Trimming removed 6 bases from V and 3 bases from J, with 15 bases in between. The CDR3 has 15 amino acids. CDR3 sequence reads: CASRSFSPGGNTIYF. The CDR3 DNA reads TGTGCCAGCAGATCATTTAGCCCGGGTGGAAACACCATATATTTT.

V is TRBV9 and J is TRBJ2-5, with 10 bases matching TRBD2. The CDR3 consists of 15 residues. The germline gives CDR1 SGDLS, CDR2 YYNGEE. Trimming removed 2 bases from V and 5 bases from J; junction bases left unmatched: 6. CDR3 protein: CASSVGLADMETQYF. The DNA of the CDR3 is TGTGCCAGCAGCGTCGGACTAGCGGACATGGAGACCCAGTACTTC.

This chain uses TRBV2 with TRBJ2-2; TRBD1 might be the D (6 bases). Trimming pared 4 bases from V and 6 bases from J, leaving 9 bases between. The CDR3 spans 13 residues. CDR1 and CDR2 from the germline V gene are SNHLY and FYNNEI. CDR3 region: CASSATGPGELFF. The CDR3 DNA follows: TGTGCCAGCAGTGCGACAGGACCCGGGGAGCTGTTTTTT.

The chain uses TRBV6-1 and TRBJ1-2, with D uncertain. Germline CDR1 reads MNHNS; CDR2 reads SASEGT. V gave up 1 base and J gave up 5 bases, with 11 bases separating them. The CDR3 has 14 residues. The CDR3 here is CASSEVSGSYGYTF. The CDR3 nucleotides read TGTGCCAGCAGTGAAGTCTCAGGCTCGTATGGCTACACCTTC.

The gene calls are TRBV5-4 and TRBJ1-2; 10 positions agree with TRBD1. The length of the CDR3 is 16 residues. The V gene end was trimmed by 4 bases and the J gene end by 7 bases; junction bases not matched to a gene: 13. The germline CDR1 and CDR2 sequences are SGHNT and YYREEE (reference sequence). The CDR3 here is CASSPRQGARLFGYTF. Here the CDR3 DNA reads TGTGCCAGCAGCCCCCGACAGGGGGCACGTCTTTTTGGCTACACCTTC.

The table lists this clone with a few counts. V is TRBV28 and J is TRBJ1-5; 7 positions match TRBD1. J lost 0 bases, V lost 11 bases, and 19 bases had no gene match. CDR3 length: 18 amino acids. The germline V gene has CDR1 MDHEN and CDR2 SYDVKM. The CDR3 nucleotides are TGTGCCGCCCTTCCCCGGGACAGAGACTCTCCTAGCAATCAGCCCCAGCATTTT. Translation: CAALPRDRDSPSNQPQHF.

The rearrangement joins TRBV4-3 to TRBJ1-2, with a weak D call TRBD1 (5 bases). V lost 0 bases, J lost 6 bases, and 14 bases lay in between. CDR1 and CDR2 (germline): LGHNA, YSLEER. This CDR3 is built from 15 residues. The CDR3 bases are TGCGCCAGCAGCCAAGAAGGCAGGGACTTGGATGGCTACACCTTC. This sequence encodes CASSQEGRDLDGYTF.